These 9 T cell receptor beta chains were sequenced from one sample in a study of vaccination and CD4 T cells after COVID-19. Regarding time point: late sampling 161 to 241 days after vaccination in a few convalescent patients. The treatment is: approximately 9-day PBMC culture with coronavirus spike peptide pools or control peptides (ViraFEST assay). Sequenced with the Oncomine TCR Beta short-read assay was DNA taken from cultured CD4+ T cells. TCRdb used MiXCR to reprocess the PCR reads, holding one entry per CDR3 protein. This sample has tens of thousands of distinct CDR3 sequences, with around two fifths found just once. The antigens for these receptors are not known. The sample was CD4+ T cells from blood, cultured in vitro, taken about 7 months after SARS-CoV-2 vaccination. Receptors were obtained from a human donor who had recovered from COVID-19.

This rearrangement joins TRBV19 to TRBJ2-7; a weak D match, TRBD1 (6 bases). CDR1 is LNHDA and CDR2 is SQIVND in the germline V gene (reference sequence). V lost 5 bases, J lost 4 bases, and 15 bases lay in between. The CDR3 covers 14 residues. The CDR3 bases are TGTGCCAGTAGTTCCAGGGGCGATGGGTACGAGCAGTACTTC. It specifies CASSSRGDGYEQYF.

This clonotype was observed a handful of times. V is TRBV20-1 and J is TRBJ1-1; the match to TRBD1 covers 10 bases. In germline, CDR1 is DFQATT, CDR2 SNEGSKA (reference sequence). Trimming took 5 bases from V and 6 from J; bases not matched to a gene: 6. The CDR3 is 13 residues long. The CDR3 sequence: CSAAGTGEAEAFF. The CDR3, as DNA: TGCAGTGCTGCCGGGACAGGGGAAGCTGAAGCTTTCTTT.

A single count supports this clonotype. This chain connects TRBV30 to TRBJ2-1; D remains ambiguous. V lost 3 bases to trimming and J lost 9 bases, with 15 bases between them. Germline-derived CDR1 and CDR2 are GTSNPN and SVGIG (reference sequence). The CDR3 covers 13 residues. The CDR3 spells CAWRGSLFGEQFF. The DNA for the CDR3 is TGTGCCTGGAGAGGGTCGTTATTTGGTGAGCAGTTCTTC.

The chain links TRBV7-2 to TRBJ2-7; TRBD2 matches at 14 bases. This CDR3 has 14 residues. Germline CDR1 reads SGHTA; CDR2 reads FQGNSA. Trimming at V came to 5 bases and at J to 7 bases, leaving 4 bases not matched to a gene. In nucleotides, the CDR3 is TGTGCCAGCAGCCTCGGGACTAGCGGGAGTGAGCAGTACTTC. This gives the protein CASSLGTSGSEQYF.

With regard to this clonotype: The conserved final phenylalanine or tryptophan is absent from the CDR3, which likely points to a read error. The gene calls are TRBV7-9 and TRBJ1-1; tentative D call: TRBD1 (5 bases). Looked up from germline, CDR1 is SEHNR and CDR2 is FQNEAQ (reference sequence). V lost 6 bases, J lost 1 base, and 9 bases lay in between. CDR3 length: 13 amino acids. The CDR3 sequence is CASRRTGNTEAFL. The CDR3 nucleotides read TGTGCCAGCAGGAGAACAGGGAACACTGAAGCTTTCCTT.

The V and J genes are TRBV19 and TRBJ1-1; possible D gene TRBD1, 5 bases. The CDR3 is 16 residues long. The V gene's germline CDR1 is LNHDA and CDR2 SQIVND (reference sequence). Deletions cut 7 bases from V and 1 base from J, with 19 bases between. Here the CDR3 DNA reads TGTGCCAGTACCCCCGCCTCGACAGCATCGAACACTGAAGCTTTCTTT. The encoded protein is CASTPASTASNTEAFF. Using reference TRBV19 and TRBJ1-1 for the parts outside the CDR3, the full variable domain is DGGITQSPKYLFRKEGQNVTLSCEQNLNHDAMYWYRQDPGQGLRLIYYSQIVNDFQKGDIAEGYSVSREKKESFPLTVTSAQKNPTAFYLCASTPASTASNTEAFFGQGTRLTVV.

This clonotype was picked up a small number of times. The rearrangement joins TRBV10-3 to TRBJ1-5, with D possibly matching TRBD1 (5 bases). CDR1 and CDR2 (germline): ENHRY, SYGVKD. V was cut by 3 bases and J by 0 bases, with 12 bases left in between. This CDR3 region has 16 residues. The chain's CDR3 is CAISDSPDSSNQPQHF. The CDR3 nucleotides are TGTGCCATCAGTGACTCCCCTGACAGTAGCAATCAGCCCCAGCATTTT.

This chain joins TRBV20-1 and TRBJ2-1; 11 bases match TRBD2. Germline assignment: CDR1 DFQATT and CDR2 SNEGSKA (reference sequence). This CDR3 has 20 amino acids. Losses at the gene ends were 5 bases for V and 5 bases for J; bases not matched to a gene: 23. The CDR3: CSAVNLRGRTSGSLHNEQFF. In DNA form, the CDR3 reads TGCAGTGCTGTGAACTTGAGGGGGCGAACTAGCGGGAGCCTGCACAATGAGCAGTTCTTC.

The rearrangement links TRBV10-3 to TRBJ2-3, with 10 bases matching TRBD2. Germline-derived CDR1 and CDR2 are ENHRY and SYGVKD. After removal of 3 bases from V and 4 bases from J, the junction contained 13 bases not matched to a gene. The CDR3 extends over 18 amino acids. The CDR3 coding sequence is TGTGCCATCAGTGACGGCGGTAGCGGGAGGCTCGGGGCAGATACGCAGTATTTT. Its protein is CAISDGGSGRLGADTQYF.